This T cell receptor (beta chain) was obtained from a study of T-cell memory formation after mild COVID-19. Study-level information: The TCR clusters were mostly specific to one donor.

Overall study findings and caveats: Later expanders leaned CD4+, whereas day 15 to 85 contracting clones were balanced CD4/CD8. What remained unconfirmed was the SARS-CoV-2 specificity of second-wave clones peaking on day 37.

In the case of this clonotype: The target antigen is unknown.

TCRdb re-derived calls from the 5' RACE reads in MiXCR, one entry per CDR3 protein. The sample yields 100,000 to 150,000 distinct CDR3 sequences, approximately 17% seen once. The J segment lost 4 bases and the V segment lost 6 bases, leaving 7 bases of the junction unmatched. The CDR3 sequence is 15 residues long. The source is a man aged 18 to 30 who had mild COVID-19 (a few samples of this study predate the infection). Cell type and time point are not known. Material for sequencing was PBMCs or a T cell subset sorted from them (not recorded which). The V and J genes are TRBV12-3 or TRBV12-4 and TRBJ1-4; 8 bases are shared with TRBD1. The CDR3 loop is CASSRTGLDNEKLFF. DNA for the CDR3: TGTGCCAGCAGCAGGACAGGGCTGGATAATGAAAAACTGTTTTTT.